These 8 T cell receptor beta chains came from one sample sequenced in a study of shared clonotypes between healthy human individuals. Some clones are missing from TCRdb's copy, which holds only in-frame ones; the method was immunoSEQ multiplex PCR. The sample gives under 2,500,000 clones, nearly 97% of which show up once; roughly 0.13% is in the top ten. Sequenced material: naive CD4+ T cells sorted from blood. The subset denotes: CD45RA+ positively selected. The receptors shown here come from a man aged 18 to 30 in good health.

V and J are TRBV18 and TRBJ1-6, with 11 bases fitting TRBD1. Trimming at V came to 0 bases and at J to 10 bases, leaving 5 bases not matched to a gene. The germline gives CDR1 KGHSH, CDR2 LQKENI. The CDR3 is 16 residues long. In DNA form, the CDR3 reads TGTGCCAGCTCACCACCGGGACAGGGGGGAGGATCACCCCTCCACTTT. Translating gives CASSPPGQGGGSPLHF. Full variable domain (rest looked up from reference TRBV18 and TRBJ1-6): NAGVMQNPRHLVRRRGQEARLRCSPMKGHSHVYWYRQLPEEGLKFMVYLQKENIIDESGMPKERFSAEFPKEGPSILRIQQVVRGDSAAYFCASSPPGQGGGSPLHFGNGTRLTVT.

About this clone: This specimen includes other DNA sequences encoding the same CDR3. J is TRBJ1-3 and V is TRBV6-5; D is undetermined. There are 15 residues in the CDR3. Germline V CDR1 and CDR2: MNHEY, SVGAGI. Trimming left V 0 bases short and J 0 bases short, with 6 bases between. The CDR3 nucleotides are TGTGCCAGCAGTTACTCTCGGAGCTCTGGAAACACCATATATTTT. This translates into CASSYSRSSGNTIYF.

This chain joins TRBV6-5 and TRBJ2-1; D remains ambiguous. Germline-derived CDR1 and CDR2 are MNHEY and SVGAGI. Trimming left V 5 bases short and J 8 bases short, with 7 bases between. This CDR3 has 11 amino acids. The CDR3 spells CASSEVYEQFF. The CDR3 coding sequence is TGTGCCAGCAGTGAAGTCTATGAGCAGTTCTTC.

The J gene is TRBJ1-3, the V gene TRBV5-1; 9 bases match TRBD1. V shed 0 bases and J 3 bases; nucleotides not matched to a gene: 4. Germline values: CDR1 SGHRS, CDR2 YFSETQ. This CDR3 has 16 amino acids. The CDR3 DNA reads TGCGCCAGCAGCTTGGCCGGGACAGGGTATGGAAACACCATATATTTT. Translated, it gives CASSLAGTGYGNTIYF.

The chain is built from TRBV7-2 and TRBJ2-1, with 7 positions matching TRBD2. This CDR3 has 15 amino acids. The junction had 4 bases not matched to a gene; V was cut back by 1 base and J by 4 bases. Germline V gives CDR1 SGHTA, CDR2 FQGNSA. CDR3 in DNA: TGTGCCAGCAGCTTAGAGCGGGGCCCATACAATGAGCAGTTCTTC. Its translation: CASSLERGPYNEQFF.

The chain uses TRBV27 and TRBJ2-2; 8 bases agree with TRBD1. Unmatched junction bases numbered 7, after V lost 6 bases and J lost 4 bases. The CDR3 has 15 amino acids. The germline V gene has CDR1 MNHEY and CDR2 SMNVEV (reference sequence). This CDR3 is CASRGTGLLTGELFF. Here the CDR3 DNA reads TGTGCCAGCAGAGGGACAGGACTACTCACCGGGGAGCTGTTTTTT.

The V and J genes are TRBV7-9 and TRBJ2-3; 10 bases align to TRBD2. The CDR3 is 16 residues long. Trimming took 5 bases from V and 2 from J; bases not matched to a gene: 7. Germline loops: CDR1 SEHNR, CDR2 FQNEAQ (reference sequence). The CDR3 region is CASSARLAGSTDTQYF. CDR3 bases: TGTGCCAGCAGCGCCCGACTAGCGGGTTCCACAGATACGCAGTATTTT. The variable domain in full, with the rest retrieved from reference TRBV7-9 and TRBJ2-3, is DTGVSQNPRHKITKRGQNVTFRCDPISEHNRLYWYRQTLGQGPEFLTYFQNEAQLEKSRLLSDRFSAERPKGSFSTLEIQRTEQGDSAMYLCASSARLAGSTDTQYFGPGTRLTVL.

V and J are TRBV6-1 and TRBJ1-1, with unresolved D. This CDR3 comprises 13 residues. Trimming cost V 5 bases and J 3 bases, with 10 bases left between them. Germline V gene sequence: CDR1 MNHNS, CDR2 SASEGT. DNA for the CDR3: TGTGCCAGCAGTCTGGAAGACTACACTGAAGCTTTCTTT. The encoded protein is CASSLEDYTEAFF.